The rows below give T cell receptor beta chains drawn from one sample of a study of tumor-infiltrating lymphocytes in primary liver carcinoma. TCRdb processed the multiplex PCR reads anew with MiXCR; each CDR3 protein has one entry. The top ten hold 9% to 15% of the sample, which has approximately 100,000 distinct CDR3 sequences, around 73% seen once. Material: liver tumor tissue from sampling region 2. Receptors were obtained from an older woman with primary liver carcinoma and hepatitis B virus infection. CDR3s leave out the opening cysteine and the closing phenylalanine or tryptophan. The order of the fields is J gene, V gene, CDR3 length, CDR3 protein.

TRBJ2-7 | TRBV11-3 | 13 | TSSLEPGGARVQY
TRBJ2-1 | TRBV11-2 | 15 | ASSLDDVGAVYNEHF
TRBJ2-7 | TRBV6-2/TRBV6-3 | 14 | ASGYLRQRSGVEQY
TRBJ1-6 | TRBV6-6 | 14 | ASTVTPSSYNSPLH
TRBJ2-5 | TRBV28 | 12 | ASSKLRGGETQY
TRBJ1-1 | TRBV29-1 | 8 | SGGQEEAI
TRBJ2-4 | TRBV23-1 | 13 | ASNQTSLAKNIQY
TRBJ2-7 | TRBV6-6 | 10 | ASSMGLWEQY
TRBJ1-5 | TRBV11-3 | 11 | ASSSGGYQPQH
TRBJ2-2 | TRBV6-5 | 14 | ASSPRTGANAGELF
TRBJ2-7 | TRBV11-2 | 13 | ASTIGRTATCEQY
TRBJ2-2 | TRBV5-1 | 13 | ASSLVQSNIGELF
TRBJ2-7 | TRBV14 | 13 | ASSQVGAGTNGQY
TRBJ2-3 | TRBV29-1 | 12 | GVERGMGTDTQY
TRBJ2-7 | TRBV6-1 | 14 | SSSEEDGAGAYEQY
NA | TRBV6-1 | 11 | ATRTHSNQPQY
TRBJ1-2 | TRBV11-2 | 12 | ASSLGPTDYDYT
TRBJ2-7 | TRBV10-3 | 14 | AISESGTIFSYEQY
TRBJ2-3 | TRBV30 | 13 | AWSSGVGRADMQY
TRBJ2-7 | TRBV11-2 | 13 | TSISPSGGRYDQY
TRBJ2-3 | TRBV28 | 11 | TSSQGATDTQY
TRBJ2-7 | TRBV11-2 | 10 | GSLTSGSEQY